These T cell receptor beta chains were read from a single sample in a study of blood T cell repertoires in COVID-19. Sequenced by immunoSEQ multiplex PCR; TCRdb stores in-frame clones only, minus some. The sample carries roughly 130,000 clones, roughly 80% recorded once. The specimen was peripheral blood. The receptors originated from a woman aged 60-75 years with acute or convalescent COVID-19. Each CDR3 is given with its conserved first and last residue. A D gene is named only where the DNA matches it firmly. Clone size, where shown, is once, few, many, or a class for clones that have expanded.

v_call: TRBV13; d_call: .; cdr3_length: 15; j_call: TRBJ1-1; clone_size: .; cdr3_aa: CASSHAGELVAEAFF; cdr3_nt: TGTGCCAGCAGTCATGCGGGGGAATTAGTTGCTGAAGCTTTCTTT
v_call: TRBV24-1; d_call: TRBD1; cdr3_length: 16; j_call: TRBJ2-2; clone_size: .; cdr3_aa: CATSDSRQGDTGELFF; cdr3_nt: TGTGCCACCAGTGATTCGAGACAGGGTGATACCGGGGAGCTGTTTTTT
v_call: TRBV11-2; d_call: .; cdr3_length: 14; j_call: TRBJ1-5; clone_size: .; cdr3_aa: CASSKGLGNQPQHF; cdr3_nt: TGTGCCAGCAGCAAGGGGTTGGGCAATCAGCCCCAGCATTTT
v_call: TRBV4-1; d_call: TRBD1; cdr3_length: 18; j_call: TRBJ1-3; clone_size: few; cdr3_aa: CASSQVDMGQRAGNTIYF; cdr3_nt: TGCGCCAGCAGCCAAGTGGACATGGGACAGCGAGCCGGAAACACCATATATTTT
v_call: TRBV2; d_call: .; cdr3_length: 14; j_call: TRBJ1-4; clone_size: .; cdr3_aa: CASSDLYRAEKLFF; cdr3_nt: TGTGCCAGCAGTGACTTATACAGGGCTGAAAAACTGTTTTTT
v_call: TRBV7-8; d_call: .; cdr3_length: 16; j_call: TRBJ1-5; clone_size: few; cdr3_aa: CASSPGELYSNQPQHF; cdr3_nt: TGTGCCAGCAGCCCAGGTGAGCTGTATAGCAATCAGCCCCAGCATTTT
v_call: TRBV5-1; d_call: TRBD2; cdr3_length: 14; j_call: TRBJ2-7; clone_size: .; cdr3_aa: CASTPSGTRNEQYF; cdr3_nt: TGCGCCAGCACCCCCTCCGGGACTAGGAACGAGCAGTACTTC
v_call: TRBV6-4; d_call: .; cdr3_length: 13; j_call: TRBJ1-1; clone_size: .; cdr3_aa: CASSASMNTEAFF; cdr3_nt: TGTGCCAGCAGTGCCTCCATGAACACTGAAGCTTTCTTT
v_call: TRBV7-9; d_call: .; cdr3_length: 15; j_call: TRBJ1-2; clone_size: .; cdr3_aa: CASSLTGDSIYGYTF; cdr3_nt: TGTGCCAGCAGCTTAACAGGAGACTCTATCTATGGCTACACCTTC
v_call: TRBV7-9; d_call: .; cdr3_length: 16; j_call: TRBJ1-2; clone_size: few; cdr3_aa: CASSRIEGDPNYGYTF; cdr3_nt: TGTGCCAGCAGCAGAATTGAGGGGGATCCGAACTATGGCTACACCTTC
v_call: TRBV3-1/TRBV3-2; d_call: .; cdr3_length: 15; j_call: TRBJ1-6; clone_size: .; cdr3_aa: CASSRNTGVASPLHF; cdr3_nt: TGTGCCAGCAGCCGGAACACAGGAGTCGCTTCACCCCTCCACTTT
v_call: TRBV29-1; d_call: TRBD2; cdr3_length: 14; j_call: TRBJ2-2; clone_size: .; cdr3_aa: CSARGGSYTGELFF; cdr3_nt: TGCAGCGCTCGGGGGGGCAGTTATACCGGGGAGCTGTTTTTT
v_call: TRBV14; d_call: TRBD1; cdr3_length: 14; j_call: TRBJ1-2; clone_size: .; cdr3_aa: CASSPGTVTMGYTF; cdr3_nt: TGTGCCAGCAGCCCCGGGACAGTAACTATGGGCTACACCTTC
v_call: TRBV7-9; d_call: .; cdr3_length: 14; j_call: TRBJ1-1; clone_size: .; cdr3_aa: CASSSGMGGMTAFF; cdr3_nt: TGTGCCAGCAGCTCCGGGATGGGGGGAATGACGGCTTTCTTT
v_call: TRBV2; d_call: .; cdr3_length: 15; j_call: TRBJ1-1; clone_size: .; cdr3_aa: CASSEENRAVTEAFF; cdr3_nt: TGTGCCAGCAGTGAAGAGAACAGGGCAGTTACTGAAGCTTTCTTT
v_call: TRBV7-2; d_call: .; cdr3_length: 13; j_call: TRBJ1-4; clone_size: .; cdr3_aa: CASSRGGYGKLFF; cdr3_nt: TGTGCCAGCAGCCGGGGGGGGTACGGAAAACTGTTTTTT
v_call: TRBV3-1/TRBV3-2; d_call: TRBD2; cdr3_length: 15; j_call: TRBJ2-7; clone_size: .; cdr3_aa: CASSQGLAGTYEQYF; cdr3_nt: TGTGCCAGCAGCCAAGGACTAGCGGGAACCTACGAGCAGTACTTC
v_call: TRBV7-3; d_call: TRBD2; cdr3_length: 19; j_call: TRBJ2-2; clone_size: .; cdr3_aa: CASSSHSGGAGLNTGELFF; cdr3_nt: TGTGCCAGCAGCTCCCATAGCGGGGGGGCGGGCTTGAACACCGGGGAGCTGTTTTTT
v_call: TRBV2; d_call: .; cdr3_length: 18; j_call: TRBJ2-5; clone_size: .; cdr3_aa: CASIRRGPQPGRQETQYF; cdr3_nt: TGTGCCAGCATCCGGAGGGGTCCCCAACCGGGAAGGCAAGAGACCCAGTACTTC
v_call: TRBV29-1; d_call: .; cdr3_length: 11; j_call: TRBJ1-1; clone_size: .; cdr3_aa: CSVGDQGWAFF; cdr3_nt: TGCAGCGTTGGAGACCAGGGGTGGGCTTTCTTT
v_call: TRBV2; d_call: TRBD2; cdr3_length: 15; j_call: TRBJ2-3; clone_size: .; cdr3_aa: CASSPTGGGLDTQYF; cdr3_nt: TGTGCCAGCAGCCCCACTGGCGGGGGGCTGGATACGCAGTATTTT
v_call: TRBV4-2; d_call: .; cdr3_length: 15; j_call: TRBJ1-2; clone_size: .; cdr3_aa: CASSQGGGGIYGYTF; cdr3_nt: TGTGCCAGCAGCCAAGGGGGGGGTGGAATATATGGCTACACCTTC
v_call: TRBV29-1; d_call: TRBD1; cdr3_length: 12; j_call: TRBJ1-1; clone_size: .; cdr3_aa: CSVGTGKGEAFF; cdr3_nt: TGCAGCGTTGGGACAGGGAAGGGTGAAGCTTTCTTT
v_call: TRBV3-1/TRBV3-2; d_call: .; cdr3_length: 12; j_call: TRBJ2-2; clone_size: .; cdr3_aa: CASSPFGGELFF; cdr3_nt: TGTGCCAGCAGCCCCTTCGGCGGGGAGCTGTTTTTT
v_call: TRBV7-8; d_call: TRBD1; cdr3_length: 16; j_call: TRBJ1-3; clone_size: .; cdr3_aa: CASSLRPGQSGNTIYF; cdr3_nt: TGTGCCAGCAGCTTACGACCGGGACAGTCTGGAAACACCATATATTTT
v_call: TRBV25-1; d_call: TRBD1; cdr3_length: 15; j_call: TRBJ1-2; clone_size: .; cdr3_aa: CASGSYRGLSYGYTF; cdr3_nt: TGTGCCAGCGGATCGTACAGGGGGCTTTCCTATGGCTACACCTTC
v_call: TRBV6-1; d_call: .; cdr3_length: 14; j_call: TRBJ1-2; clone_size: .; cdr3_aa: CASSESQGIAGYTF; cdr3_nt: TGTGCCAGCAGTGAAAGTCAGGGAATCGCTGGCTACACCTTC
v_call: TRBV5-1; d_call: TRBD1; cdr3_length: 15; j_call: TRBJ2-2; clone_size: .; cdr3_aa: CASSKDRGNTGELFF; cdr3_nt: TGCGCCAGCAGCAAAGACAGGGGAAACACCGGGGAGCTGTTTTTT